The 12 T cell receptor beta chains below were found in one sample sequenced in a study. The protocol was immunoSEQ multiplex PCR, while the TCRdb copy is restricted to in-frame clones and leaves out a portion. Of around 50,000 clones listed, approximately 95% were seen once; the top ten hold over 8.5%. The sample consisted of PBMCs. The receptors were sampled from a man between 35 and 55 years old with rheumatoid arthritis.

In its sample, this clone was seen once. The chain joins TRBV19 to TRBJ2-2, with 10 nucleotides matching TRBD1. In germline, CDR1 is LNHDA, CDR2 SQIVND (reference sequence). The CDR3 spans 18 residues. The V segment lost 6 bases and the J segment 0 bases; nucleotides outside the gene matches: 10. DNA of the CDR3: TGTGCCAGTAGCAAAAGGGGGACAGGGGATTCGAACACCGGGGAGCTGTTTTTT. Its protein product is CASSKRGTGDSNTGELFF.

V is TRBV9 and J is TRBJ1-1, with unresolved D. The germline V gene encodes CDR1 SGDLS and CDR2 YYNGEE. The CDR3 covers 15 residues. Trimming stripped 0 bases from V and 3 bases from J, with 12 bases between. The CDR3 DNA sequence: TGTGCCAGCAGCGTAGCTTATCAGTCCCACACTGAAGCTTTCTTT. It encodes CASSVAYQSHTEAFF.

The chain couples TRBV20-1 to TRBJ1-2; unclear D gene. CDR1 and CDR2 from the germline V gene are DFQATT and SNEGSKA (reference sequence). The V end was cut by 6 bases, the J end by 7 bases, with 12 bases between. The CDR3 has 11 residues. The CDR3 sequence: CSAPGPAGYTF. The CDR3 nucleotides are TGCAGTGCCCCAGGTCCAGCTGGCTACACCTTC.

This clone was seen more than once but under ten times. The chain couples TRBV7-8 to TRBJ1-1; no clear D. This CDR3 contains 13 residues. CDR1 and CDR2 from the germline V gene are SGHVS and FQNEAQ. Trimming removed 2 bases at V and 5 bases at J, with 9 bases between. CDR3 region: CASSLYSRTEAFF. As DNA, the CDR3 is TGTGCCAGCAGCTTATATAGTAGGACTGAAGCTTTCTTT.

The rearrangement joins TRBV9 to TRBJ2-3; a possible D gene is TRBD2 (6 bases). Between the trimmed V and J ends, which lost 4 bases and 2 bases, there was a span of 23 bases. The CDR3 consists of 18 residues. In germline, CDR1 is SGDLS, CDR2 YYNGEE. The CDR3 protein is CASSPIGGVGGYTDTQYF. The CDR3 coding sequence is TGTGCCAGCAGCCCTATCGGGGGAGTCGGGGGATACACAGATACGCAGTATTTT.

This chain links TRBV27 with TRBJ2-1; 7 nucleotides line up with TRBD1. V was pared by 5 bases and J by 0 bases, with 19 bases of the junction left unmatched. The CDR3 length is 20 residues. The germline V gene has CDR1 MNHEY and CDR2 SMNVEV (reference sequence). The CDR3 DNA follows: TGTGCCAGCAGTCCCCGGGACAGTTACCTCTTTGGGAGCTCCTACAATGAGCAGTTCTTC. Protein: CASSPRDSYLFGSSYNEQFF.

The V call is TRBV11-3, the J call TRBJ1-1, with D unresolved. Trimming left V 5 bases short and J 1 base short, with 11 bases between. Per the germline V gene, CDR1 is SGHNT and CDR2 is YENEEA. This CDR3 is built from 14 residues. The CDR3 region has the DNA TGTGCCAGCAGCCCGGACGGGCCGAACACTGAAGCTTTCTTT. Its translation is CASSPDGPNTEAFF.

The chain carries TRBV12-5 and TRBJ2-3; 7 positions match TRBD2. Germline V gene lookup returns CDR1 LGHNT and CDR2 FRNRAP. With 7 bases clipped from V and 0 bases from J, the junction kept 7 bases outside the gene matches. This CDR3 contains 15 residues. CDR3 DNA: TGTGCTAGTGTTCGGGGGGATCTAAGCACAGATACGCAGTATTTT. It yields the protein CASVRGDLSTDTQYF. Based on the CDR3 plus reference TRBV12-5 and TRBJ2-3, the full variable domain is DARVTQTPRHKVTEMGQEVTMRCQPILGHNTVFWYRQTMMQGLELLAYFRNRAPLDDSGMPKDRFSAEMPDATLATLKIQPSEPRDSAVYFCASVRGDLSTDTQYFGPGTRLTVL.

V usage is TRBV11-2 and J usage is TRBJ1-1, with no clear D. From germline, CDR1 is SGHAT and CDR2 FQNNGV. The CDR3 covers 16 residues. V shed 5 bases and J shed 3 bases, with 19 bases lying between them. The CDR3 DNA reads TGTGCCAGCAGCCCGAGGGTCGCGGGGATTGACACTGAAGCTTTCTTT. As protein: CASSPRVAGIDTEAFF.

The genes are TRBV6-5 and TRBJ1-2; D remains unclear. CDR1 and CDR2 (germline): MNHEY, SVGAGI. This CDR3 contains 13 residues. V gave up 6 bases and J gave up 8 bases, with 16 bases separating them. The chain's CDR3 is CASSFRASRGYTF. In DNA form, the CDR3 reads TGTGCCAGCAGCTTTAGGGCCAGCCGAGGCTACACCTTC.

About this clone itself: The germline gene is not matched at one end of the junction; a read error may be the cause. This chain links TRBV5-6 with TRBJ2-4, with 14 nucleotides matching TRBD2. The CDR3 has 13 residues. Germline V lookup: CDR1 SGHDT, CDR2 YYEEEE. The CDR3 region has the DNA TGTGCCAGCAGCTTGTTGACTAGCGGGAGGGTGGGCTTC. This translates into CASSLLTSGRVGF.

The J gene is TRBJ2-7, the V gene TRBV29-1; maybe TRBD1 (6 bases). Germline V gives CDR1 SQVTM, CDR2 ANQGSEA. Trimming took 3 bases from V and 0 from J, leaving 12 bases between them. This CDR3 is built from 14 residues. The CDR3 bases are TGCAGCGTTGAGCTTCAGGGGTTCTCCTACGAGCAGTACTTC. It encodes CSVELQGFSYEQYF.